The 26 T cell receptor beta chains reported below all come from one sample, sequenced in a study of shared clonotypes between healthy human individuals. Measured with immunoSEQ multiplex PCR; TCRdb has only the in-frame clones, and not every one. The sample consists of about 2.4 million clones, roughly 93% of them appearing once. Source material: naive CD4+ T cells from PBMCs. Indicated subset: CD45RA+ positively selected. Every receptor here comes from a man aged 18 to 29 in good health. Some clones in this sample may be carry-over from other donors' samples.

The V and J genes are TRBV7-9 and TRBJ2-6; D could derive from TRBD1 or TRBD2 (5 bases each). From germline, CDR1 is SEHNR and CDR2 FQNEAQ (reference sequence). V shed 3 bases and J shed 0 bases, with 18 bases lying between them. The CDR3 extends over 19 amino acids. CDR3 region: CASSFLPGRRSSGANVLTF. The CDR3 DNA reads TGTGCCAGCAGCTTCCTTCCGGGACGGAGGAGCTCTGGGGCCAACGTCCTGACTTTC. Using reference TRBV7-9 and TRBJ2-6 for the parts outside the CDR3, the full variable domain is DTGVSQNPRHKITKRGQNVTFRCDPISEHNRLYWYRQTLGQGPEFLTYFQNEAQLEKSRLLSDRFSAERPKGSFSTLEIQRTEQGDSAMYLCASSFLPGRRSSGANVLTFGAGSRLTVL.

As concerns this clone: The sample has other DNA sequences that encode this CDR3 too. The chain combines TRBV18 with TRBJ2-1; TRBD1 matches 8 bases. V lost 6 bases and J lost 2; bases outside the gene matches: 3. From germline, CDR1 is KGHSH and CDR2 LQKENI. The CDR3 runs 14 residues. Written as DNA, the CDR3 is TGTGCCAGCTCCGGACAGGGAGCCTACAATGAGCAGTTCTTC. Protein product: CASSGQGAYNEQFF. Drawing the rest from reference TRBV18 and TRBJ2-1, the complete variable domain is NAGVMQNPRHLVRRRGQEARLRCSPMKGHSHVYWYRQLPEEGLKFMVYLQKENIIDESGMPKERFSAEFPKEGPSILRIQQVVRGDSAAYFCASSGQGAYNEQFFGPGTRLTVL.

This clone was observed a few times. This sample includes further DNA sequences coding for the same CDR3. The chain employs TRBV18 and TRBJ2-7, with 8 bases lining up with TRBD2. V lost 2 bases and J lost 3; bases outside the gene matches: 0. The CDR3 has 13 amino acids. Germline CDR1 reads KGHSH; CDR2 reads LQKENI. In nucleotides, the CDR3 is TGTGCCAGCTCACCAACTAGCGGCTACGAGCAGTACTTC. The encoded protein is CASSPTSGYEQYF.

As concerns this clone: The sample contains more than one DNA sequence encoding this CDR3. The V call is TRBV2, the J call TRBJ2-3; D uncertain. This CDR3 is built from 12 residues. Trimming pared 0 bases from V and 6 bases from J, leaving 4 bases between. Germline V gene lookup returns CDR1 SNHLY and CDR2 FYNNEI. The CDR3 protein is CASSEAKDTQYF. CDR3 bases: TGTGCCAGCAGTGAAGCGAAGGATACGCAGTATTTT. Filled out from reference TRBV2 and TRBJ2-3, the complete variable domain reads EPEVTQTPSHQVTQMGQEVILRCVPISNHLYFYWYRQILGQKVEFLVSFYNNEISEKSEIFDDQFSVERPDGSNFTLKIRSTKLEDSAMYFCASSEAKDTQYFGPGTRLTVL.

This clone came up once. The chain links TRBV11-1 to TRBJ2-1; no firm D call. Trimming took 2 bases from V and 1 from J, leaving 18 bases between them. CDR3 size: 18 residues. Germline CDR1 is SGHAT and CDR2 is FQDESV (reference sequence). CDR3 loop: CASSLFVSLRRSYNEQFF. In DNA, the CDR3 is TGTGCCAGCAGCTTATTTGTATCCCTAAGGCGGTCCTACAATGAGCAGTTCTTC.

The V gene is TRBV9, the J gene TRBJ1-1; tentatively, D is TRBD1 (5 bases). The CDR3 totals 15 residues. Germline-derived CDR1 and CDR2 are SGDLS and YYNGEE. Deletions cut 6 bases from V and 4 bases from J, with 19 bases between. As DNA, the CDR3 is TGTGCCAGCACGCCCTCGTCTGGGGGTGGCACTGAAGCTTTCTTT. Translating it yields CASTPSSGGGTEAFF.

This clone was picked up one time. Other nucleotide sequences in the sample specify the same CDR3. The chain recombines TRBV5-1 with TRBJ2-5; TRBD1 or TRBD2 may be the D gene (6 bases each). Germline-derived CDR1 and CDR2 are SGHRS and YFSETQ. The CDR3 runs 15 residues. Trimming stripped 0 bases from V and 5 bases from J, with 14 bases between. This chain's CDR3 is CASSLEGGAGETQYF. CDR3 coding DNA: TGCGCCAGCAGCTTGGAGGGGGGCGCGGGGGAGACCCAGTACTTC.

The V gene is TRBV7-8, the J gene TRBJ2-4; no reliable D call. The germline CDR1 and CDR2 sequences are SGHVS and FQNEAQ. The germline V and J ends were trimmed by 1 base and 0 bases, with 10 bases remaining between them. This CDR3 comprises 16 residues. The CDR3 nucleotides are TGTGCCAGCAGCTTAGGCTCGGTGATAGCCAAAAACATTCAGTACTTC. Amino acid sequence: CASSLGSVIAKNIQYF.

The J gene is TRBJ2-7, the V gene TRBV18; the D is unclear. Trimming shortened V by 2 bases and J by 6 bases, and 17 bases separated the two germline ends. Per the germline V gene, CDR1 is KGHSH and CDR2 is LQKENI. CDR3 length: 15 amino acids. CDR3: CASSPTLGGRGEQYF. The CDR3 DNA reads TGTGCCAGCTCACCAACGTTGGGTGGGCGAGGCGAGCAGTACTTC.

The rearrangement uses TRBV7-6 and TRBJ2-5; 12 nucleotides align to TRBD2. Trimming removed 5 bases from V and 5 bases from J; junction bases left unmatched: 6. Germline V gene data show CDR1 as SGHVS and CDR2 as FNYEAQ. CDR3 size: 15 residues. The CDR3 nucleotides read TGTGCCAGCAGCCCTAGCGGGAGGGCCGGTGAGACCCAGTACTTC. Residues: CASSPSGRAGETQYF.

This clone was detected only once. V usage is TRBV6-6 and J usage is TRBJ2-1; maybe TRBD1 (6 bases). V was pared by 6 bases and J by 13 bases, with 16 bases between. CDR1 is MNHNY and CDR2 is SVGAGI in the germline V gene (reference sequence). The CDR3 is 12 residues long. As DNA, the CDR3 is TGTGCCAGCAGCCCCGACAGGCGTGGTCAGTTCTTC. It is translated as CASSPDRRGQFF.

The chain employs TRBV7-8 and TRBJ2-7; 9 bases map to TRBD1. Losses at the gene ends were 4 bases for V and 4 bases for J; bases not matched to a gene: 2. From germline, CDR1 is SGHVS and CDR2 FQNEAQ. CDR3 length: 13 residues. CDR3 bases: TGTGCCAGCAGCTGGGGACAGGGATACGAGCAGTACTTC. This sequence encodes CASSWGQGYEQYF.

This sequence joins TRBV5-1 and TRBJ2-5; D might be TRBD1 (6 bases). CDR1 and CDR2 from the germline V gene are SGHRS and YFSETQ. Trimming removed 1 base from V and 2 bases from J, with 12 bases in between. This CDR3 contains 15 residues. The CDR3, as DNA: TGCGCCAGCAGCTTGATGGGGGCGGGTCAAGAGACCCAGTACTTC. This codes for CASSLMGAGQETQYF.

Of note for this clone: This CDR3 is also generated by other DNA sequences in the sample. The genes are TRBV9 and TRBJ1-6; D remains unclear. CDR3 size: 13 residues. The germline V gene encodes CDR1 SGDLS and CDR2 YYNGEE. V dropped 0 bases and J dropped 7 bases, with 5 bases sitting between them. The CDR3 bases are TGTGCCAGCAGCGTAGCATCCAATTCACCCCTCCACTTT. Protein product: CASSVASNSPLHF.

The chain combines TRBV18 with TRBJ1-4, with D unresolved. CDR1 and CDR2 (germline): KGHSH, LQKENI. The germline V and J ends were trimmed by 6 bases and 5 bases, with 22 bases remaining between them. This CDR3 contains 17 residues. For the CDR3, the DNA is TGTGCCAGCTCCCCATGGGCCTCGAGTGATAAAAATGAAAAACTGTTTTTT. Translation gives CASSPWASSDKNEKLFF.

The genes are TRBV9 and TRBJ2-5; 9 bases agree with TRBD2. From germline, CDR1 is SGDLS and CDR2 YYNGEE. The CDR3 runs to 15 residues. Unmatched junction bases numbered 5, after V lost 3 bases and J lost 2 bases. CDR3 coding DNA: TGTGCCAGCAGCGGAAGACTAGCGGAGCAAGAGACCCAGTACTTC. This translates into CASSGRLAEQETQYF.

The chain combines TRBV5-8 with TRBJ2-2, with TRBD1 matching over 8 bases. The trim removed 8 bases at V and 0 bases at J, leaving 6 bases unmatched. CDR3 length: 15 residues. Germline assignment: CDR1 SGHTS and CDR2 YDEGEE. DNA of the CDR3: TGTGCCAGTCGACAGGGGTACGCGAACACCGGGGAGCTGTTTTTT. It is translated as CASRQGYANTGELFF.

The V gene is TRBV28, the J gene TRBJ2-7; D unclear. V lost 5 bases and J lost 0, with 17 bases in between. The CDR3 has 16 amino acids. Per the germline V gene, CDR1 is MDHEN and CDR2 is SYDVKM. The CDR3 protein is CASSPPLSGDSYEQYF. CDR3 bases: TGTGCCAGCAGTCCCCCACTATCTGGCGACTCCTACGAGCAGTACTTC.

DNA for the CDR3: TGTGCCAGCAGTTTATGGGAGACAGGGGAGGCCTATGGCTACACCTTC. It is translated as CASSLWETGEAYGYTF. The J gene is TRBJ1-2, the V gene TRBV28, with 8 bases that match TRBD1. J gave up 4 bases and V 0 bases, and 7 bases lay outside the gene matches. The CDR3 spans 16 residues. Looked up from germline, CDR1 is MDHEN and CDR2 is SYDVKM.

V gene TRBV4-1 combines with J gene TRBJ2-2; TRBD1 agrees at 10 bases. The CDR3 runs 16 residues. Germline V gene data show CDR1 as MGHRA and CDR2 as YSYEKL. V dropped 3 bases and J dropped 6; count of bases not matched to a gene: 7. CDR3: CASSHSGTGVAGELFF. CDR3 coding DNA: TGCGCCAGCAGCCATTCCGGGACAGGGGTCGCCGGGGAGCTGTTTTTT.

The chain has TRBV19 and TRBJ1-5; 9 bases match TRBD1. The J segment lost 7 bases and the V segment lost 6 bases, leaving 13 bases of the junction unmatched. CDR3 length: 16 amino acids. The V gene's germline CDR1 is LNHDA and CDR2 SQIVND (reference sequence). CDR3 loop: CASRNRGRAHSQPQHF. CDR3 DNA: TGTGCCAGTAGAAACAGGGGGCGCGCCCACAGCCAGCCCCAGCATTTT.

Remarks on this clone: Within the sample, other DNA sequences also encode this same CDR3. The V call is TRBV19, the J call TRBJ2-7; no definite D call. This CDR3 is built from 13 residues. CDR1 is LNHDA, CDR2 SQIVND, per germline (reference sequence). Between the trimmed V and J ends, which lost 1 base and 2 bases, there was a span of 6 bases. CDR3 sequence: CASSIGQAYEQYF. The CDR3 bases are TGTGCCAGTAGTATAGGTCAAGCCTACGAGCAGTACTTC.

CDR3 bases: TGTGCCAGCAGCACCACCAGCACAGATACGCAGTATTTT. This codes for CASSTTSTDTQYF. The chain joins TRBV7-9 to TRBJ2-3; D gene uncertain. V lost 5 bases to trimming and J lost 0 bases, with 6 bases between them. This CDR3 spans 13 amino acids. The V gene's germline CDR1 is SEHNR and CDR2 FQNEAQ (reference sequence).

The rearrangement links TRBV7-9 to TRBJ1-3; maybe TRBD1 (5 bases). Germline V gene data show CDR1 as SEHNR and CDR2 as FQNEAQ (reference sequence). CDR3 length: 14 amino acids. The ends were cut back, 5 bases at V and 4 bases at J, with 12 bases in the middle. The CDR3 DNA sequence: TGTGCCAGCAGCCCTGGGACTAGGGGAAACACCATATATTTT. It is translated as CASSPGTRGNTIYF.

The J gene is TRBJ2-3, the V gene TRBV6-6; D tentatively reads TRBD1 or TRBD2 (5 bases each). V lost 9 bases and J lost 1, with 8 bases in between. The CDR3 has 12 amino acids. Germline lookup yields CDR1 MNHNY and CDR2 SVGAGI (reference sequence). The CDR3 loop is CARRGGTDTQYF. The CDR3 DNA reads TGTGCCAGACGAGGGGGCACAGATACGCAGTATTTT.

About this clone: The sample carries other DNA sequences with the same CDR3. This rearrangement joins TRBV7-3 to TRBJ2-5, with D maybe TRBD2 (6 bases). Per the germline V gene, CDR1 is SGHTA and CDR2 is FQGTGA. The CDR3 loop spans 13 amino acids. V dropped 0 bases and J dropped 5 bases, with 7 bases sitting between them. CDR3 residues: CASSLTGGETQYF. DNA for the CDR3: TGTGCCAGCAGCTTAACCGGGGGTGAGACCCAGTACTTC.